The TCR beta chain described here comes from a study of T cells in Graves' hyperthyroidism and ophthalmopathy. Study context: Peripheral blood was secured at the point of initial diagnosis, before any treatment. Study results and limitations: Ophthalmopathy onset followed model prediction by a median about seven months. Most thyroid-expanded clonotypes above 0.001 were also found in blood.

If no ophthalmopathy progression occurred within 18 months, Graves' hyperthyroidism was stable. RNA transcripts gave rise to amplified TCR beta CDR3 regions. Primed by the HTBI set, a first-round RT-PCR was run on the TCR CDR3. TCRdb analysed the multiplex PCR reads with MiXCR anew, one entry per CDR3 protein. The sample records about 560,000 distinct CDR3 sequences, about a sixth being singletons. The J segment lost 5 bases and the V segment lost 0 bases, leaving 12 bases of the junction unmatched. CDR1 SGHRS and CDR2 YFSETQ come from the germline V gene. This CDR3 contains 18 residues. This clonotype was seen more than once but under ten times. As yet, its antigen is unknown.

Sequencing was done on a sample of blood. The J gene is TRBJ2-2, the V gene TRBV5-1; 8 nucleotides line up with TRBD2. The TCR comes from a woman younger than 35 with Graves' hyperthyroidism. The CDR3 loop reads CASSLAEREMSVTGELFF. The CDR3 DNA is TGCGCCAGCAGCTTGGCCGAGCGGGAGATGTCGGTTACCGGGGAGCTGTTTTTT.